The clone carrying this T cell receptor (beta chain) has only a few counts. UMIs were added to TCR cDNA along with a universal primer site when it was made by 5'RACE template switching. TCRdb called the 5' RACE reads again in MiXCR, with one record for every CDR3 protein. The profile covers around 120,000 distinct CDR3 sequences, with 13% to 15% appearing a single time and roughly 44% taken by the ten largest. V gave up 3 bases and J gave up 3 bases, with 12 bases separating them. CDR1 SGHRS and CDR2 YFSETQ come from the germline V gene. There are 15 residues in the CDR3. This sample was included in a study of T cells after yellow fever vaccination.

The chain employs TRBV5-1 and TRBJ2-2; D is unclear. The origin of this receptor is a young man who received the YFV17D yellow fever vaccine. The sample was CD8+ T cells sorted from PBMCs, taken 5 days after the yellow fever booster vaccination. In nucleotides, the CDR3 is TGCGCCAGCAGCTCTGACACCCGTGACACCGGGGAGCTGTTTTTT. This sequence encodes CASSSDTRDTGELFF.